These 5 T cell receptor beta chains were all obtained from the same sample, sequenced in a study of shared clonotypes between healthy human individuals (dated by TCRdb to between 2020 and 2021). Receptor amplification or capture employed the immunoSEQ multiplex PCR assay. TCRdb took over this immuneACCESS table, retaining in-frame rearrangements with V and J assigned. Such tables are incomplete; in checked studies, under half of the missing clones stem from an unresolved V gene, and the remainder is unexplained. The table for this sample lists some 980,000 clones; 70% to 85% of them were counted only once. Around 1.4% of the sample belongs to the ten largest clones. Sequenced: memory CD4+ T cells sorted from blood. The cell subset or site label of this sample denotes: CD45RA-negative fraction. The receptor source for this set is a man aged 18 to 35 in good health.

The chain recombines TRBV25-1 with TRBJ2-1; 14 positions agree with TRBD2. CDR1 is MGHDK and CDR2 is SYGVNS in the germline V gene. There are 17 residues in the CDR3. V trimming: 3 bases; J trimming: 5 bases; junction bases outside the gene matches: 6. The DNA for the CDR3 is TGTGCCAGCAGTGACTCGACTAGCGGGGGGGCGGACAATGAGCAGTTCTTC. Amino acids: CASSDSTSGGADNEQFF.

The DNA for the CDR3 is TGTGCCAGCAGTTACACGACAGGGTACTCCTACAATGAGCAGTTCTTC. Translating gives CASSYTTGYSYNEQFF. The chain joins TRBV6-5 to TRBJ2-1, with 7 bases identical to TRBD1. Germline V gene data show CDR1 as MNHEY and CDR2 as SVGAGI. The V segment lost 2 bases and the J segment 0 bases; nucleotides outside the gene matches: 4. This CDR3 comprises 16 residues.

The rearrangement joins TRBV1 to TRBJ2-3; no DNA check was done on the table's D call, TRBD2. TRBV1 is recorded as a pseudogene. This CDR3 is 14 amino acids long. In DNA, the CDR3 is TGCACCAGCAGCCCCGGACTACGCACAGATACGCAGTATTTT. This codes for CTSSPGLRTDTQYF.

The chain uses TRBV10-3 and TRBJ1-2; D gene uncertain. Trimming cost V 8 bases and J 3 bases, with 10 bases left between them. From germline, CDR1 is ENHRY and CDR2 SYGVKD. The CDR3 is 12 residues long. CDR3 sequence (DNA): TGTGCCATCTCTAGGGTTGACTATGGCTACACCTTC. It specifies CAISRVDYGYTF.

This chain links TRBV4-1 with TRBJ2-7; 8 bases align to TRBD2. There are 16 residues in the CDR3. The germline V gene has CDR1 MGHRA and CDR2 YSYEKL. Trimming at V came to 3 bases and at J to 0 bases, leaving 7 bases not matched to a gene. This CDR3 reads CASSQGSGGVSYEQYF. The CDR3 DNA is TGCGCCAGCAGCCAGGGGAGCGGGGGCGTCTCCTACGAGCAGTACTTC.